This T cell receptor (beta chain) was sequenced for a study of shared clonotypes between healthy human individuals. Study summary: A couple of female and three male donors aged 18 to 49 were enrolled.

This CDR3 has 14 amino acids. Looked up from germline, CDR1 is MDHEN and CDR2 is SYDVKM. Trimming took 7 bases from V and 8 from J, leaving 20 bases between them. Assay used: immunoSEQ multiplex PCR; TCRdb lists only in-frame clones, some missing. Of approximately 1.1 million clones in the sample, around 82% are singletons; the top ten hold about 0.52%. This clone came up a few times. This clonotype was obtained from a man aged 18 to 35 in good health. Some clones in this sample may be carry-over from other donors' samples. V is TRBV28 and J is TRBJ1-2; the D gene is possibly TRBD1 (5 bases). The specimen sequenced was memory CD4+ T cells from PBMCs. The subset here: CD45RA-negative fraction. CDR3 loop: CASIPHKASGGYTF. The CDR3 DNA reads as TGTGCCAGCATCCCACACAAAGCCTCAGGGGGCTACACCTTC.